The sequence of this T cell receptor beta chain was determined in a study of blood T cell repertoires in COVID-19. For the study at large: Sites in the United States, Italy and Spain provided acute and convalescent COVID-19 samples. Sources were T cells, B-cell-depleted T cells, or PBMCs; the material itself was cDNA or gDNA.

Trimming shortened V by 0 bases and J by 0 bases, and 15 bases separated the two germline ends. Germline V lookup: CDR1 LNHNV, CDR2 YYDKDF (reference sequence). The CDR3 is 19 residues long. This clone was seen a handful of times. The authors' processing: Nucleated cell counts were estimated from reference gene primer amplification. The data were produced by immunoSEQ multiplex PCR, yet TCRdb's version contains in-frame clones alone and is incomplete. D and trimming come from the DNA, and the V and J calls and clone size come from that table. Of almost 200,000 clones listed, around 85% are singletons.

The rearrangement links TRBV15 to TRBJ1-6; no definite D call. This TCR was sampled from a woman between 70 and 85 years old with acute or convalescent COVID-19. Sequencing input: peripheral blood. The CDR3 DNA sequence: TGTGCCACCAGCAGAGATGATACCTCCGGGAGCTCCTATAATTCACCCCTCCACTTT. Protein product: CATSRDDTSGSSYNSPLHF.